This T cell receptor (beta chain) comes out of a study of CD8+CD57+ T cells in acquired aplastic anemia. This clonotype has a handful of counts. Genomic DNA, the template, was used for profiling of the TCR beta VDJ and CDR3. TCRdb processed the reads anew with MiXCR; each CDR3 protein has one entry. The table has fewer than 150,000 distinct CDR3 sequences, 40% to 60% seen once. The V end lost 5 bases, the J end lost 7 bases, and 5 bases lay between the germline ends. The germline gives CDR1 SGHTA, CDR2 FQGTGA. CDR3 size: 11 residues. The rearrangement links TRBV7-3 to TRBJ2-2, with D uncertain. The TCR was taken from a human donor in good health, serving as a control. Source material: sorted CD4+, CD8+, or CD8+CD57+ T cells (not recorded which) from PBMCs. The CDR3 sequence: CASSDDGELFF. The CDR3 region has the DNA TGTGCCAGCAGCGACGACGGGGAGCTGTTTTTT.